These 10 T cell receptor beta chains share one sample of origin, sequenced in a study of T cell responses to AZD1222 COVID-19 vaccine. Generated by immunoSEQ multiplex PCR, the TCRdb table keeps only in-frame clones and is missing some. This sample has some 150,000 clones, with roughly 91% found just once. The sample consisted of peripheral blood, taken on day 0 of AZD1222 vaccination. Source of these receptors: an adult in good health.

V usage is TRBV19 and J usage is TRBJ2-5; 9 positions agree with TRBD1. This CDR3 is built from 13 residues. In germline, CDR1 is LNHDA, CDR2 SQIVND (reference sequence). Trimming took 4 bases from V and 6 from J; bases not matched to a gene: 3. The CDR3 reads CASSTGQGKTQYF. The DNA for the CDR3 is TGTGCCAGTAGTACCGGACAGGGGAAGACCCAGTACTTC.

This clone was seen a single time. This rearrangement joins TRBV7-7 to TRBJ2-5; TRBD2 matches 10 bases. CDR1 is SSHAT, CDR2 FNYEAQ, per germline (reference sequence). The length of the CDR3 is 17 residues. Germline trimming cut 1 base from V and 2 bases from J; bases unmatched to any gene: 7. CDR3 nucleotide sequence: TGTGCCAGCAGCTTAGGGATAGCGGGGGGCAGTCAAGAGACCCAGTACTTC. This encodes CASSLGIAGGSQETQYF.

V is TRBV6-2 or TRBV6-3 and J is TRBJ1-2; D possibly corresponds to TRBD1 (6 bases). Trimming stripped 5 bases from V and 7 bases from J, with 11 bases between. Germline V gene sequence: CDR1 MNHEY, CDR2 SVGEGT. The CDR3 contains 12 residues. The DNA of the CDR3 is TGTGCCAGCAGTGATGACAGGCTTGGCTACACCTTC. Protein: CASSDDRLGYTF.

The J gene is TRBJ1-5, the V gene TRBV28; no clear D gene. CDR1 is MDHEN and CDR2 is SYDVKM in the germline V gene. Deletions cut 3 bases from V and 2 bases from J, with 14 bases between. The CDR3 extends over 16 amino acids. The CDR3 region has the DNA TGTGCCAGCAGTTTCGGAAGCGGCGGCCGCAATCAGCCCCAGCATTTT. As protein: CASSFGSGGRNQPQHF.

V gene TRBV5-6 combines with J gene TRBJ1-3; D unresolved. The CDR3 extends over 15 amino acids. CDR1 is SGHDT, CDR2 YYEEEE, per germline. The ends were cut back, 4 bases at V and 0 bases at J, with 11 bases in the middle. The CDR3 coding sequence is TGTGCCAGCAGCCCGACCTACAGCTCTGGAAACACCATATATTTT. Translated: CASSPTYSSGNTIYF.

The chain employs TRBV18 and TRBJ2-3; 7 nucleotides line up with TRBD2. The V and J ends lost 3 bases and 4 bases, in that order; junction bases with no gene match: 10. CDR1 and CDR2 from the germline V gene are KGHSH and LQKENI. CDR3 length equals 16 residues. CDR3 in DNA: TGTGCCAGCTCACCCCCTTCGGGAGGCCCAGCAGATACGCAGTATTTT. Translation gives CASSPPSGGPADTQYF.

The genes are TRBV2 and TRBJ2-6; no definite D call. This CDR3 contains 17 residues. Trimming cost V 5 bases and J 4 bases, with 18 bases left between them. CDR1 SNHLY and CDR2 FYNNEI come from the germline V gene. The DNA for the CDR3 is TGTGCCAGCAGTCCTCCGAGAATTTCTTCCGGGGCCAACGTCCTGACTTTC. Translating it yields CASSPPRISSGANVLTF.

The chain employs TRBV12-3 or TRBV12-4 and TRBJ1-4; D call uncertain. Trimming took 6 bases from V and 4 from J, leaving 9 bases between them. This CDR3 has 13 residues. The CDR3 nucleotides are TGTGCCAGCAGGCGAGAGAATAATGAAAAACTGTTTTTT. Translating gives CASRRENNEKLFF.

This clone came up once. CDR3 residues: CSASTRGRETQYF. The CDR3 DNA is TGCAGCGCCTCTACCCGGGGTAGGGAGACCCAGTACTTC. The J gene is TRBJ2-5, the V gene TRBV29-1; D possibly corresponds to TRBD2 (5 bases). Trimming pared 7 bases from V and 5 bases from J, leaving 17 bases between. This CDR3 has 13 amino acids. CDR1 and CDR2 from the germline V gene are SQVTM and ANQGSEA.

The chain uses TRBV6-2 or TRBV6-3 and TRBJ2-3; no clear D. CDR1 and CDR2 (germline): MNHEY, SVGEGT. The V end was cut by 2 bases, the J end by 0 bases, with 24 bases between. The CDR3 loop spans 20 amino acids. CDR3 sequence: CASSYPQPMVQAHSTDTQYF. The DNA for the CDR3 is TGTGCCAGCAGTTACCCGCAACCCATGGTGCAGGCCCATAGCACAGATACGCAGTATTTT.